This T cell receptor (beta chain) is drawn from a study of CD8+ T cells in alopecia areata. Study as a whole: Oral tofacitinib (5 to 10 mg twice daily) was administered to treated patients.

Regarding treatment: oral pan-JAK inhibitor, 5-10 mg twice daily. This CDR3 contains 13 residues. Germline V gives CDR1 GTSNPN, CDR2 SVGIG (reference sequence). Trimming took 7 bases from V and 7 from J, leaving 14 bases between them. Sequencing used cDNA as its template, made by extracting RNA and reverse transcribing it. Here immunoSEQ multiplex PCR was the method, and the copy in TCRdb shows in-frame clones only, minus some. The table records about 39,000 clones, less than 70% of them present only once. Regarding this clone: The antigen is unknown.

The study, taken as a whole, reports: Scalp sample sequencing also detects resident alphabeta T cells of normal skin. For patients receiving tofacitinib, scalp clonality and expanded CD8+ clones among the top 100 significantly decreased. Only one nonresponder was present, which leaves the link between baseline CD8+ expansion and response uncertain.

The TCR sequence derives from a human donor with alopecia areata. V is TRBV30 and J is TRBJ1-6; D is unclear. The starting material was CD8+ T cells sorted from blood, obtained at week 4, from a patient treated with tofacitinib. CDR3 nucleotide sequence: TGTGCCTACGCGGACGGTTCAAATTCACCCCTCCACTTT. Amino acids: CAYADGSNSPLHF.